The T cell receptor beta chain under discussion was sequenced for a study of blood T cell repertoires in COVID-19 (dated by TCRdb to the early 2020s). Concerning the study at large: Samples from collaborators originated in the United States, Italy and Spain and spanned both the acute and convalescent phases of COVID-19. Where HLA class I and class II types were available, the types were taken from metadata supplied by the sample provider, not from assay-based typing. The prospective study material was composed of cDNA or gDNA derived from T cells, B-cell-depleted T cells, or PBMCs. The samples were drawn from the first 160 participants of the ongoing ImmuneRACE study and from over a thousand subjects provided by 6 global collaborators. Subjects who had been exposed to COVID-19, were actively infected with it, or had recovered from it provided the deeply sampled blood TCRbeta repertoires that made up the dataset. The repertoires were released in a freely available public database intended as a resource for research on the immune response to SARS-CoV-2. Nearly every sample came with metadata listing a de-identified subject ID, COVID-19 status, age in years and sex.

Germline trimming amounts to 2 bases on V and 3 bases on J, with 14 as the count of junction bases outside the gene matches. Measured from the cysteine to the phenylalanine, the CDR3 is 17 residues long. The CDR3 DNA has 51 bases and is translated from base 1. CDR1 and CDR2, per the germline V gene, are SGHTS and YDEGEE. General findings and caveats noted by the study authors: The quantity of clinical and demographic metadata differed by source and by participant and was supplied without curation.

About this clone: Its antigen is unknown. The sample holds no much larger clone one base away, and base qualities are not on file.

TCRbeta CDR3 regions were amplified from genomic DNA using the immunoSEQ Assay, a bias-controlled multiplex PCR. The source study handled its data this way. The number of nucleated cells in each sample was estimated from the amplification of reference gene primers within the assay. To quantify the absolute abundance of each unique TCRbeta CDR3 rearrangement, sequence reads were collapsed and filtered. For each sample, productive Simpson clonality was calculated by taking the square root of Simpson's diversity index across productive rearrangements. The immuneACCESS repertoire file appears here via TCRdb, limited to in-frame rearrangements. These files lack a portion of the clones; in checked studies, under half of the deficit traces to unresolved V genes, and the cause of the others is not known. That table furnishes V, J and clone size, whereas the DNA furnished D and trimming. Present in this sample are around 170,000 clones, around 83% of which were seen just once. About 1.5% of the sample rests with the top ten.

Each collaborating institution followed its own protocols to collect whole blood in K2EDTA tubes. Collaborator samples were shipped for TCRbeta analysis as frozen whole blood, isolated PBMCs, or DNA extracted from either sample type. The receptor chain draws on TRBV5-8 and TRBJ2-7; 7 bases in the junction line up with TRBD2. The sequenced sample was peripheral blood. The sequence came from a human donor in a cohort sampled during active COVID-19. The CDR3 has the sequence CASSLSPPTSADYEQYF. The sequenced DNA is TGTGCCAGCAGCTTATCCCCCCCCACTAGCGCGGACTACGAGCAGTACTTC.